This is a list of T cell receptor beta chains from one sample in a study of regulatory T cells in long-lasting Graves disease. MiXCR, run by TCRdb on the multiplex PCR reads, gives a single entry per CDR3 protein. Of 450,000 to 650,000 distinct CDR3 sequences listed, roughly 16% were seen once; the top ten hold just under 25%. The same sample was also studied in work on T cells in Graves' hyperthyroidism and ophthalmopathy.

Sequencing used peripheral blood mononuclear cells (PBMCs), obtained at new diagnosis, from a patient treated with antithyroid drugs. All receptors derive from a woman aged 35-65 years with Graves disease. Both conserved end residues are part of each CDR3. The D gene is left open where the match is weak. Expanded clones are given a class, and other clones once, few, many or no size at all.

CASSFGNADQPQHF,TGCGCCAGCAGCTTCGGAAACGCAGACCAGCCCCAGCATTTT,TRBJ1-5,.,.,TRBV5-1,14
CASSQDTRQGRLNYGYTF,TGCGCCAGCAGCCAAGATACCAGACAGGGGCGCCTTAACTATGGCTACACCTTC,TRBJ1-2,.,TRBD1,TRBV4-1,18
CASSKSGYSGTEAFF,TGTGCCAGCAGTAAATCAGGGTATTCGGGCACTGAAGCTTTCTTT,TRBJ1-1,many,.,TRBV28,15
CASSSWTSGGHHGELFF,TGTGCCAGCAGTTCCTGGACTAGCGGGGGGCATCACGGGGAGCTGTTTTTT,TRBJ2-2,many,TRBD2,TRBV12-3/TRBV12-4,17
CASSPVLAGEDTQYF,TGTGCCAGCTCACCCGTCCTAGCGGGGGAAGATACGCAGTATTTT,TRBJ2-3,many,TRBD2,TRBV18,15
CASSLQGVSSYEQYF,TGTGCCAGCAGCTTGCAAGGGGTCAGCTCCTACGAGCAGTACTTC,TRBJ2-7,.,.,TRBV5-4,15
CASSSGGGAYSNQPQHF,TGTGCCAGCAGCTCGGGCGGGGGGGCTTATAGCAATCAGCCCCAGCATTTT,TRBJ1-5,.,.,TRBV5-5,17
CASSSILDRVRSYEQYF,TGTGCCAGCAGTTCAATCCTCGACAGGGTACGGAGCTACGAGCAGTACTTC,TRBJ2-7,many,TRBD1,TRBV6-5,17
CASSMGPTVFFF,TGTGCCAGTAGCATGGGGCCAACTGTATTCTTCTTT,TRBJ1-1,few,.,TRBV6-1,12
CASSYSRRWQQGGTEAFF,TGTGCCAGCAGTTACTCGAGGAGGTGGCAACAGGGTGGTACTGAAGCTTTCTTT,TRBJ1-1,many,.,TRBV6-2/TRBV6-3,18
CASSVGGRLGETQYF,TGTGCCAGCAGCGTAGGGGGCAGATTAGGGGAGACCCAGTACTTC,TRBJ2-5,few,.,TRBV9,15
CATSARTGNTGELFF,TGTGCCACCAGCGCCAGGACAGGGAACACCGGGGAGCTGTTTTTT,TRBJ2-2,few,TRBD1,TRBV15,15
CSAYSGGASKNIQYF,TGCAGTGCCTATAGCGGGGGGGCCTCCAAAAACATTCAGTACTTC,TRBJ2-4,many,TRBD2,TRBV20-1,15
CASSQPTVTNYGYTF,TGCGCCAGCAGCCAGCCCACCGTAACTAACTATGGCTACACCTTC,TRBJ1-2,.,.,TRBV4-1,15
CASSLAALAGASTDTQYF,TGCGCCAGCAGCTTGGCCGCGCTAGCGGGGGCCAGCACAGATACGCAGTATTTT,TRBJ2-3,.,TRBD2,TRBV5-1,18
CASSLNMNTEAFF,TGTGCCAGCAGCCTCAATATGAACACTGAAGCTTTCTTT,TRBJ1-1,many,.,TRBV3-1,13
CASSPRGSGSTDTQYF,TGTGCCAGCAGCCCGAGGGGTTCCGGGAGCACAGATACGCAGTATTTT,TRBJ2-3,.,.,TRBV6-1,16
CASSPRQSNEKLFF,TGTGCCAGCTCACCCCGACAGAGTAATGAAAAACTGTTTTTT,TRBJ1-4,many,.,TRBV18,14
CAISTPGVSGNTIYF,TGTGCCATCAGTACGCCGGGAGTCTCTGGAAACACCATATATTTT,TRBJ1-3,.,.,TRBV10-3,15
CASKDAGGYTDTQYF,TGTGCCAGTAAGGACGCGGGGGGCTACACAGATACGCAGTATTTT,TRBJ2-3,.,TRBD2,TRBV19,15
CASSFRGGADNEQFF,TGCGCCAGCAGCTTCCGCGGGGGGGCTGACAATGAGCAGTTCTTC,TRBJ2-1,many,TRBD2,TRBV5-1,15
CAWSVLGGELFF,TGTGCCTGGAGTGTTTTGGGGGGGGAGCTGTTTTTT,TRBJ2-2,few,.,TRBV30,12